The T cell receptor (beta chain) under discussion was sequenced for a study of cytomegalovirus exposure and HLA in healthy donors. Study details: A subsequent analysis stated that the roughly 130 validation repertoires were run on the same platform as the roughly 670 first-cohort repertoires.

The CDR3 covers 16 residues. Germline CDR1 is SGHNT and CDR2 is YENEEA. V shed 0 bases, J shed 5 bases, and the junction held 4 bases outside the gene matches. Sequencing used immunoSEQ multiplex PCR; TCRdb keeps in-frame clones, though not all of them. The table includes tens of thousands of clones, 93% detected once. The V and J genes are TRBV11-3 and TRBJ2-3; 11 positions match TRBD2. The clonotype comes from a woman aged 18-29 years in good health and CMV-seronegative. The sample was PBMCs. The CDR3, as DNA: TGTGCCAGCAGCTTAGACCCTAGCGGGAGGATAGATACGCAGTATTTT. Translation gives CASSLDPSGRIDTQYF. Based on the CDR3 plus reference TRBV11-3 and TRBJ2-3, the full variable domain is EAGVVQSPRYKIIEKKQPVAFWCNPISGHNTLYWYLQNLGQGPELLIRYENEEAVDDSQLPKDRFSAERLKGVDSTLKIQPAELGDSAVYLCASSLDPSGRIDTQYFGPGTRLTVL.